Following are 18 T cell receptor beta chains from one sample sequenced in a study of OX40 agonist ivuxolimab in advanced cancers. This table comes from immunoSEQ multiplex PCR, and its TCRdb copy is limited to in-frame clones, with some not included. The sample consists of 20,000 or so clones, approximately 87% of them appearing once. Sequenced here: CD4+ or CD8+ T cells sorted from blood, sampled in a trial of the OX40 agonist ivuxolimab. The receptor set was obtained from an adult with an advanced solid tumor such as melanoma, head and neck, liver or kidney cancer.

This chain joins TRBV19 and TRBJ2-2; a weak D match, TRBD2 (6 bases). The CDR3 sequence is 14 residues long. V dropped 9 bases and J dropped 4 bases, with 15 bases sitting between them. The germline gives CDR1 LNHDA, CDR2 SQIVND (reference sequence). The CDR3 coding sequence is TGTGCCAGCCGCGGGGCCTCGGGCACCGGGGAGCTGTTTTTT. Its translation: CASRGASGTGELFF.

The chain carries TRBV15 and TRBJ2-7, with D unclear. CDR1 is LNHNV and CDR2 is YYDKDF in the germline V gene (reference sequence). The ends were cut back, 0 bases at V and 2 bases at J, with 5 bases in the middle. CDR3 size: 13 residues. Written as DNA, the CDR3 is TGTGCCACCAGCAGAGATCAAGCCTACGAGCAGTACTTC. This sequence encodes CATSRDQAYEQYF.

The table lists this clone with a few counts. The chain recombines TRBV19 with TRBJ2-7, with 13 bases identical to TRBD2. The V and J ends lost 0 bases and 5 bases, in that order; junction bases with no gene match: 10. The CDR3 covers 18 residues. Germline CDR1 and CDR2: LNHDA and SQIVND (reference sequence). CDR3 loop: CASSIDGTSGELGDEQYF. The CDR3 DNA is TGTGCCAGTAGTATAGATGGGACTAGCGGGGAGCTCGGGGACGAGCAGTACTTC.

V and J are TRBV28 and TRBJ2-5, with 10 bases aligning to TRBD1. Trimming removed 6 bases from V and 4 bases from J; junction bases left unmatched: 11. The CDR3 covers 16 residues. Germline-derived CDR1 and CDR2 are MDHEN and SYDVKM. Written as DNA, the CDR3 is TGTGCCAGCAGCAAGCCGGGACAGGGGTGGGTAGAGACCCAGTACTTC. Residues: CASSKPGQGWVETQYF.

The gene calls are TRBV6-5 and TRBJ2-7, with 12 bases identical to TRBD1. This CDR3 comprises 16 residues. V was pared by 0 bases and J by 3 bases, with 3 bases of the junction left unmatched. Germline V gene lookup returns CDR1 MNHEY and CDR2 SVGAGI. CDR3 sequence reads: CASSYSGTGGFYEQYF. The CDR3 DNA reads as TGTGCCAGCAGTTACTCCGGGACAGGGGGCTTCTACGAGCAGTACTTC.

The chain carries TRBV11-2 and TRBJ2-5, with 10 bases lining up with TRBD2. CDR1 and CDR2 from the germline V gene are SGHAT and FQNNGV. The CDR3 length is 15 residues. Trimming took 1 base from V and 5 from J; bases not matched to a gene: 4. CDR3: CASSLGSGGSETQYF. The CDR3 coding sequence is TGTGCCAGCAGCTTAGGTAGCGGGGGGTCCGAGACCCAGTACTTC.

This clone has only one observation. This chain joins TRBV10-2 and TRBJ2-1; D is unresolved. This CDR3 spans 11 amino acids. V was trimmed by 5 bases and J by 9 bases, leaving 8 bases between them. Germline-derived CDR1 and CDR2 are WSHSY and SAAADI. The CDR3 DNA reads TGCGCCAGCAGTCATAGTGTTGAGCAGTTCTTC. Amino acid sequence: CASSHSVEQFF.

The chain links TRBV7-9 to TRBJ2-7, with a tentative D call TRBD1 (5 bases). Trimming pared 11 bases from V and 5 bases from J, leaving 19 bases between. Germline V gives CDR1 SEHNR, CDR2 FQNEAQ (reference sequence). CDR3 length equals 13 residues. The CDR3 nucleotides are TGTGCCTCAAAGCAGGGCCAGGGTAACGAGCAGTACTTC. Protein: CASKQGQGNEQYF.

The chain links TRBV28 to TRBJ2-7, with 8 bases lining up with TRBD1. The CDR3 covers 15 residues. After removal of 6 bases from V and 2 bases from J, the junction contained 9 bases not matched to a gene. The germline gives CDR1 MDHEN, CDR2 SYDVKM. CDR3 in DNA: TGTGCCAGCAGCCCTACAGGGGGTAGGGCCTACGAGCAGTACTTC. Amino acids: CASSPTGGRAYEQYF.

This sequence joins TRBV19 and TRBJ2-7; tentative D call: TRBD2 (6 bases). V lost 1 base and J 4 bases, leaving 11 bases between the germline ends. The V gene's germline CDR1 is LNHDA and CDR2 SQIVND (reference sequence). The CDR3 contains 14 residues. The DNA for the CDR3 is TGTGCCAGTAGTATAGCCGAGGGGAGGTACGAGCAGTACTTC. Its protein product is CASSIAEGRYEQYF.

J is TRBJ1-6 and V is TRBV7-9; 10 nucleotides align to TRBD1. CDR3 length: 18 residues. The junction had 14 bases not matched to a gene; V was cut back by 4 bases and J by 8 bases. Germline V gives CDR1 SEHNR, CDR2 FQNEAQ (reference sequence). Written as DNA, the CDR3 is TGTGCCAGCAGCTCCGGGGGGACAGGGGTTGGGACAGATTCACCCCTCCACTTT. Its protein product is CASSSGGTGVGTDSPLHF.

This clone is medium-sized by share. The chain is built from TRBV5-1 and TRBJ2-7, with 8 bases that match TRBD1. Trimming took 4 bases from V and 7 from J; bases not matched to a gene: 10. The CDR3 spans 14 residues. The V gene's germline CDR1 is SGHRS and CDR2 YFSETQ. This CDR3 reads CASSMDRAHKEQYF. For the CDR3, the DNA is TGCGCCAGCAGCATGGACAGGGCCCACAAGGAGCAGTACTTC.

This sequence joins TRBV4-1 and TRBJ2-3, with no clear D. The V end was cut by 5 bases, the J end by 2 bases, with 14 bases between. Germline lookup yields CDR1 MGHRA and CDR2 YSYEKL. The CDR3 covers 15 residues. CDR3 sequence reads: CASSGVASFTDTQYF. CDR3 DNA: TGCGCCAGCAGCGGGGTAGCCTCGTTCACAGATACGCAGTATTTT.

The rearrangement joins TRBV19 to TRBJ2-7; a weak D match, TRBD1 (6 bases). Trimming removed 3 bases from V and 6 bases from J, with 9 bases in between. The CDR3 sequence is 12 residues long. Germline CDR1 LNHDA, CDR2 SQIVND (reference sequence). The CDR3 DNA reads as TGTGCCAGTAGTATGGCAGGGGTCGAGCAGTACTTC. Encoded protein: CASSMAGVEQYF.

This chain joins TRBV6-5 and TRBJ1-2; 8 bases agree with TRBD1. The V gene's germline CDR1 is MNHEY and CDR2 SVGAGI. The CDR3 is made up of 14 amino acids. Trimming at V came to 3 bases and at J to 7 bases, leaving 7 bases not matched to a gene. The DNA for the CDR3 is TGTGCCAGCAGTTATCGAGACAGGGGTGGTGGCTACACCTTC. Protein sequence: CASSYRDRGGGYTF.

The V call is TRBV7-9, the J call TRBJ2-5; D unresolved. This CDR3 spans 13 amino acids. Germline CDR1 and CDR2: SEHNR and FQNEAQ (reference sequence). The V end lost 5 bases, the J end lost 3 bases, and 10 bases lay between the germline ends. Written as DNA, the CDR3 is TGTGCCAGCAGCCAAGACGGAAAAGAGACCCAGTACTTC. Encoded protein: CASSQDGKETQYF.

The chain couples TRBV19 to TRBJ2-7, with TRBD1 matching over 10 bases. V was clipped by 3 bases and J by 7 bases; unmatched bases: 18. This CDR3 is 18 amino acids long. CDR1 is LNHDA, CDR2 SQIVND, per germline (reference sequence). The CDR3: CASSMYSRDRGPRGEQYF. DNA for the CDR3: TGTGCCAGTAGTATGTATTCCCGGGACAGGGGCCCAAGGGGGGAGCAGTACTTC.

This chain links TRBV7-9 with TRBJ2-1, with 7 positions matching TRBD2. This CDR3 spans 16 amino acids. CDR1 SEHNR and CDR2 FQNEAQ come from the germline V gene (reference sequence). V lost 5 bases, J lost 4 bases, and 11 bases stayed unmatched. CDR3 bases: TGTGCCAGCAGCGACGCGGCTAGCGGCCATTACAATGAGCAGTTCTTC. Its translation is CASSDAASGHYNEQFF.